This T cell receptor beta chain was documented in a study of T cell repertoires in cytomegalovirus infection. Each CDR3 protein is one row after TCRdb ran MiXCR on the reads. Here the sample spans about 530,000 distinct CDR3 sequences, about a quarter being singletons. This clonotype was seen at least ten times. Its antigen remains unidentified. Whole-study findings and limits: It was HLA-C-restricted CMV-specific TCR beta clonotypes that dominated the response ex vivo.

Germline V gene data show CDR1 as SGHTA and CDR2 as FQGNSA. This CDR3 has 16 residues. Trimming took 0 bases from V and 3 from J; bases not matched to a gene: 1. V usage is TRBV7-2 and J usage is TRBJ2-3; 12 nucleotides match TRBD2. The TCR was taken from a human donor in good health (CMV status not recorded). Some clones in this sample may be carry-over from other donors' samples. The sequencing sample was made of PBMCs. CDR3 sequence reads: CASSLATSGRTDTQYF. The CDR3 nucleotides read TGTGCCAGCAGCTTAGCGACTAGCGGGAGAACAGATACGCAGTATTTT. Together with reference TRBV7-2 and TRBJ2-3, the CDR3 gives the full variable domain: GAGVSQSPSNKVTEKGKDVELRCDPISGHTALYWYRQSLGQGLEFLIYFQGNSAPDKSGLPSDRFSAERTGGSVSTLTIQRTQQEDSAVYLCASSLATSGRTDTQYFGPGTRLTVL.